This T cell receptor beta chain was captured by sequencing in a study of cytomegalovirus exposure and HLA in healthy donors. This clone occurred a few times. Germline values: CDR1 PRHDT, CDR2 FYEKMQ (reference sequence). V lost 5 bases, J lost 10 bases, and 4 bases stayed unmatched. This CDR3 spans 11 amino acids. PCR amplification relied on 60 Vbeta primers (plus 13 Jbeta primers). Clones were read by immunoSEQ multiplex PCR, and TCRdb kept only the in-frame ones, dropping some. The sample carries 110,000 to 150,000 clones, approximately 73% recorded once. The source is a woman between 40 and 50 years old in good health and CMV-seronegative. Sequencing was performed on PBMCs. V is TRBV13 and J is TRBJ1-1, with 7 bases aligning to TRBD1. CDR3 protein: CASSARQGAFF. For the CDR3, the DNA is TGTGCCAGCAGCGCCCGACAGGGAGCTTTCTTT.